These T cell receptor beta chains were read from a single sample in a study of shared clonotypes between healthy human individuals. Repertoires were generated with immunoSEQ multiplex PCR, while TCRdb's copy carries only in-frame clones and drops some. The top ten clones hold about 11% of a sample with around 440,000 clones, 77% of them seen once. The material sequenced was PBMCs. These receptors were collected from a woman aged 35 to 49 in good health. Some clones in this sample may be carry-over from other donors' samples. Each CDR3 is given with its conserved first and last residue. The D gene is left open where the match is weak. Size is omitted from some rows. Given values are once, few, many or a class for expanded clones.

TGCGCCAGCAGCCCGGGACACCTCCAAGAGACCCAGTACTTC CASSPGHLQETQYF TRBJ2-5 NA few TRBV5-1
TGTGCCAGCAGCTCCGCGGACGGGGGTGAGCAGTACTTC CASSSADGGEQYF TRBJ2-7 NA NA TRBV7-2
TGTGCCAGCAGCACGGGACTATACAATGAGCAGTTCTTC CASSTGLYNEQFF TRBJ2-1 TRBD2 few TRBV6-6
TGTGCCAGCAGCTTAATTCCCACTAATGAAAAACTGTTTTTT CASSLIPTNEKLFF TRBJ1-4 NA NA TRBV7-9
TGCGCCAGCAAAAGAGAGGAGAACACTGAAGCTTTCTTT CASKREENTEAFF TRBJ1-1 NA NA TRBV5-1
TGTGCCAGCAGTGAGGGCGGGAGCCCCACAGATACGCAGTATTTT CASSEGGSPTDTQYF TRBJ2-3 TRBD2 many TRBV6-4
TGTGCCAGCAGCGTTCCTGGGGGGAGCCCGGGACTAGCGGGATACAATGAGCAGTTCTTC CASSVPGGSPGLAGYNEQFF TRBJ2-1 TRBD2 many TRBV9
TGTGCCAGCAGTGAAGCGGACCCTCGGGAGCAGTACTTC CASSEADPREQYF TRBJ2-7 NA NA TRBV6-1
TGTGCCAGTAGTATGAGGGGAAATCAGCCCCAGCATTTT CASSMRGNQPQHF TRBJ1-5 NA NA TRBV19
TGTGCCAGCAGCATACAGTACAATGAGCAGTTCTTC CASSIQYNEQFF TRBJ2-1 NA NA TRBV11-3
TGCGCCAGCAGCCTCGCGAGCGCATGGGAGACCCAGTACTTC CASSLASAWETQYF TRBJ2-5 NA NA TRBV5-1
TGTGCCAGCAGCCCCCTTAGGGAAATTAATACGCAGTATTTT CASSPLREINTQYF TRBJ2-3 NA NA TRBV7-2
TGCGCCAGCAGCCAAGGGGCGGGAGGGACCTACGAGCAGTACTTC CASSQGAGGTYEQYF TRBJ2-7 TRBD2 NA TRBV4-3
TGTGCCAGCAGCCCCGGACAGGGCTATGGCTACACCTTC CASSPGQGYGYTF TRBJ1-2 TRBD1 NA TRBV7-6
TGTGCCTGTTCGACAGGGCATACCTACGAGCAGTACTTC CACSTGHTYEQYF TRBJ2-7 TRBD1 NA TRBV30
TGCGCCAGCAGTAATGTTGAGCTCGATAACTATGGCTACACCTTC CASSNVELDNYGYTF TRBJ1-2 NA NA TRBV10-1
TGTGCCAGCCGGGGGGGAAGGGGCTACACCTTC CASRGGRGYTF TRBJ1-2 NA NA TRBV6-6
TGTGCCAGCAGTTTATCCCAGAAACTCAATGAGCAGTTCTTC CASSLSQKLNEQFF TRBJ2-1 NA once TRBV28
TGTGCTAGTGGTTTGTCGACAGATACGCAGTATTTT CASGLSTDTQYF TRBJ2-3 NA few TRBV12-5
TGTGCCAGCAGTGAAGTAGGATGGAGCACCGGGGAGCTGTTTTTT CASSEVGWSTGELFF TRBJ2-2 NA NA TRBV6-1
TGTGCCAGCAACACCCGGGAGAGAGTCTACAATGAGCAGTTCTTC CASNTRERVYNEQFF TRBJ2-1 NA NA TRBV6-5
TGCGCCAGCAGCTTGGGACTATCGAACACCGGGGAGCTGTTTTTT CASSLGLSNTGELFF TRBJ2-2 NA few TRBV5-1
TGTGCCAGCAGGGGCCGATTCTCTAGTTACGAGCAGTACTTC CASRGRFSSYEQYF TRBJ2-7 NA once TRBV6-5
TGTGCCTGGAGTGAAATAACAGGGACCACCGGGGAGCTGTTTTTT CAWSEITGTTGELFF TRBJ2-2 NA many TRBV30
TGCGCCAGCAGCTACTTACCGGGACAGAGGGAAACTGAAGCTTTCTTT CASSYLPGQRETEAFF TRBJ1-1 TRBD1 NA TRBV5-1
TGTGCCAGCAGTCTCACTAGCGGGAGCGGGTACGAGCAGTACTTC CASSLTSGSGYEQYF TRBJ2-7 TRBD2 NA TRBV7-2
TGTGCCAGCACCGGACAGGGCGTGATCACTGAAGCTTTCTTT CASTGQGVITEAFF TRBJ1-1 TRBD1 NA TRBV2
TGCAGCGTTGTGGTCTTCCACGAGCAGTACTTC CSVVVFHEQYF TRBJ2-7 NA NA TRBV29-1
TGTGCCAGCAGCCCCTCCCTGGCGGGAGGCGGCACAGATACGCAGTATTTT CASSPSLAGGGTDTQYF TRBJ2-3 TRBD2 NA TRBV9
TGTGCCAGTAGTCCGGGACTTAAATACGAGCAGTACTTC CASSPGLKYEQYF TRBJ2-7 NA NA TRBV19
TGCGCCAGCAGCCAAGCCCTCCGAGGGGGAGCTGAGGATGAGCAGTTCTTC CASSQALRGGAEDEQFF TRBJ2-1 NA NA TRBV4-1
TGCAGCGTTCAGGCTCAAAGGACAGGGGAAACTGAAGCTTTCTTT CSVQAQRTGETEAFF TRBJ1-1 TRBD1 few TRBV29-1